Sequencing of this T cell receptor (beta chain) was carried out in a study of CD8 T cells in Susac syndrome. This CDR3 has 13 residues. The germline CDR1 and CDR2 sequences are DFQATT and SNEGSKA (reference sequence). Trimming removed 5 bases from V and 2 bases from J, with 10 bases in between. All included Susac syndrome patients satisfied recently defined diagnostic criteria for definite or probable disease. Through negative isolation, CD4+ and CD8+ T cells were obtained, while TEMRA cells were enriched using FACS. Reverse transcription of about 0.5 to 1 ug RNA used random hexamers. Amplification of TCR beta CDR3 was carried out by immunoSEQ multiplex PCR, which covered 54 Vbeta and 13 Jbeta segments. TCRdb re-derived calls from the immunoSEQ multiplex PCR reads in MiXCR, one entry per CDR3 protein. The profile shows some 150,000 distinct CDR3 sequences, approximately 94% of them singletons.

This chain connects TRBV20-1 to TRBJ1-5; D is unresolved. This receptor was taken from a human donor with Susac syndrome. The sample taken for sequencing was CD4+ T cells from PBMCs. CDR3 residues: CSAGRAGNQPQHF. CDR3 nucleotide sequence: TGCAGTGCTGGGAGGGCTGGCAATCAGCCCCAGCATTTT.